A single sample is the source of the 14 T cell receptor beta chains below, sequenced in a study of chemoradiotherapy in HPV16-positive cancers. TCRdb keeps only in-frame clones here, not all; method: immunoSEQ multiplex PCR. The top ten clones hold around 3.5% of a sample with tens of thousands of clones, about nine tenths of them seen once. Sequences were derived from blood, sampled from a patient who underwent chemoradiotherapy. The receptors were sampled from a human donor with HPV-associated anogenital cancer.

DNA for the CDR3: TGCGCCAGCAGCTTGTCACACCTAGGGGGGGCGGATGAAAAACTGTTTTTT. Residues: CASSLSHLGGADEKLFF. This sequence joins TRBV5-1 and TRBJ1-4, with D possibly matching TRBD1 (6 bases). This CDR3 has 17 amino acids. With 1 base removed from V and 6 bases from J, the gap between germline ends came to 19 bases. CDR1 is SGHRS, CDR2 YFSETQ, per germline.

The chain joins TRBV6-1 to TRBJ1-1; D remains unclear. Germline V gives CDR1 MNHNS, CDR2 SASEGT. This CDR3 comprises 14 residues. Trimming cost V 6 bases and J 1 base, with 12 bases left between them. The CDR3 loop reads CASRRSWENTEAFF. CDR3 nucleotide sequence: TGTGCCAGCAGGAGAAGCTGGGAGAACACTGAAGCTTTCTTT.

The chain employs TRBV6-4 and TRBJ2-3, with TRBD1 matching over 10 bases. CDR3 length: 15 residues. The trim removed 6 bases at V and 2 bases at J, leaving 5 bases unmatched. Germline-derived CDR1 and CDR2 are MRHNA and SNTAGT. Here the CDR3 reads CASSLGTGDTDTQYF. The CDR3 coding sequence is TGTGCCAGCAGCCTTGGGACAGGGGACACAGATACGCAGTATTTT.

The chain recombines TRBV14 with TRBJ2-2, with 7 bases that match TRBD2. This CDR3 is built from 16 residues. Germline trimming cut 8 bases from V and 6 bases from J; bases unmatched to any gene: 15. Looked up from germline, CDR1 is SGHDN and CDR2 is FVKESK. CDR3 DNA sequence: TGTGCCAGCTCGACTTTAGCGGGTGGTTTCGCCGGGGAGCTGTTTTTT. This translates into CASSTLAGGFAGELFF.

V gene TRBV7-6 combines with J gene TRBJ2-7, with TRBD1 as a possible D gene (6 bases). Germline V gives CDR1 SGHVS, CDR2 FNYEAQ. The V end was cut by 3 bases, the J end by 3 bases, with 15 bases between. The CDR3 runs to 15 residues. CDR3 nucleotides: TGTGCCAGCAGCTTCCGGGACACCAACTTCTACGAGCAGTACTTC. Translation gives CASSFRDTNFYEQYF.

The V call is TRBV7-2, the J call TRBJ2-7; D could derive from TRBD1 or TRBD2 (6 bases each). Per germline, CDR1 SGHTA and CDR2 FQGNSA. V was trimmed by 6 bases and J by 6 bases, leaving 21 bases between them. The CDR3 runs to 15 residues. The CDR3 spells CASSQLRGGPSEQYF. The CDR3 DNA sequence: TGTGCCAGCAGTCAACTTAGAGGGGGGCCCTCCGAGCAGTACTTC.

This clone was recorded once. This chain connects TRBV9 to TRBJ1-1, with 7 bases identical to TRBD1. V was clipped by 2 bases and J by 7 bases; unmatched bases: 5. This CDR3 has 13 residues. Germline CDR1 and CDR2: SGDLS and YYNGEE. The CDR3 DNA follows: TGTGCCAGCAGCGTCCTCTGGGACAGTGAAGCTTTCTTT. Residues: CASSVLWDSEAFF.

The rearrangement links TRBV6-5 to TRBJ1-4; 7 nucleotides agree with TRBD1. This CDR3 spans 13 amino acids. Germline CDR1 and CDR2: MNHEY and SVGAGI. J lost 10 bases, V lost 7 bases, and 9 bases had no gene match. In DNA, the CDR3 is TGTGCCAGCACGGACAGGTCGGGGGGAAAACTGTTTTTT. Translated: CASTDRSGGKLFF.

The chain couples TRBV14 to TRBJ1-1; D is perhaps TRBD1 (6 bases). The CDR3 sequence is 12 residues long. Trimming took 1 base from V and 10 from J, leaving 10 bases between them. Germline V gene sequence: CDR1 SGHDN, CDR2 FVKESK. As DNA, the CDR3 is TGTGCCAGCAGCCAAGGGGGGGCTGGAGCTTTCTTT. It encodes CASSQGGAGAFF.

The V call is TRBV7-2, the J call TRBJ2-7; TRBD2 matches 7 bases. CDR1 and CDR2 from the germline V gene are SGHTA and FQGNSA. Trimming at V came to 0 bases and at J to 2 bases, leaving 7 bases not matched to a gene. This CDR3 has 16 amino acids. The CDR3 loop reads CASSLARGRGTYEQYF. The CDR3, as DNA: TGTGCCAGCAGCTTAGCCCGGGGGAGGGGAACCTACGAGCAGTACTTC.

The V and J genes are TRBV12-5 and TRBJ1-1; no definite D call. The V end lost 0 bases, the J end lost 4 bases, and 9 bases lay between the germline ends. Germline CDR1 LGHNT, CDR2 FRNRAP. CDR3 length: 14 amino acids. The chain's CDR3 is CASGLVPLTTEAFF. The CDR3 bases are TGTGCTAGTGGTTTGGTACCCCTTACCACTGAAGCTTTCTTT.

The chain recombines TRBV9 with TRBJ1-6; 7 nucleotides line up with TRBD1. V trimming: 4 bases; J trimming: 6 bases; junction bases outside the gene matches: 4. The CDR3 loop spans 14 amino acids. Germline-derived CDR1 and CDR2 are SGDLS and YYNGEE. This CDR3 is CASSQRDSNSPLHF. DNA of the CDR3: TGTGCCAGCAGCCAGCGGGACAGTAATTCACCCCTCCACTTT.

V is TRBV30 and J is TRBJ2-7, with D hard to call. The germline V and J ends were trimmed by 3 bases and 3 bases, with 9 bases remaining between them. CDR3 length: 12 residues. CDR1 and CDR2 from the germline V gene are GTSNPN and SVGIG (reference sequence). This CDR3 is CAWRQTGYEQYF. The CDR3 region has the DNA TGTGCCTGGAGGCAGACTGGCTACGAGCAGTACTTC.

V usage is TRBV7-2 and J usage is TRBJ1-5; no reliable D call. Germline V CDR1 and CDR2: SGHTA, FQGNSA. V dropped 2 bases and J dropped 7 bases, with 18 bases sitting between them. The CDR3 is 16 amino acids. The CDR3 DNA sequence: TGTGCCAGCAGCTTAAATGAAGGCACCTTCCGGCAGCCCCAGCATTTT. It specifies CASSLNEGTFRQPQHF. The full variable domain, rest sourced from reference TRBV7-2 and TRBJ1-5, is GAGVSQSPSNKVTEKGKDVELRCDPISGHTALYWYRQSLGQGLEFLIYFQGNSAPDKSGLPSDRFSAERTGGSVSTLTIQRTQQEDSAVYLCASSLNEGTFRQPQHFGDGTRLSIL.